This T cell receptor beta chain was sequenced in a study of T cells in Graves' hyperthyroidism and ophthalmopathy. Points from the study as a whole: Blood also showed most of the thyroid clonotypes that were expanded above 0.001. In validation, the model predicted ophthalmopathy. These predictions came a median about 6.5 months before onset.

What was amplified from RNA transcripts were TCR beta CDR3 regions. First-round RT-PCR with HTBI primers amplified the TCR CDR3 region. MiXCR, applied by TCRdb to the multiplex PCR reads, yields one record per CDR3 protein. The table includes some 500,000 distinct CDR3 sequences, under 15% detected once. With regard to this clonotype: Its antigen is as yet unknown.

The TCR originated in a woman aged 18-29 years with Graves' hyperthyroidism. Source material: blood.

The CDR3 here is CASSSRLAGQYF. The CDR3 nucleotides are TGTGCCAGCAGTTCCCGACTAGCGGGGCAGTACTTC. This chain uses TRBV12-3 or TRBV12-4 with TRBJ2-7; 10 nucleotides match TRBD2. V gave up 4 bases and J gave up 9 bases; unmatched junction bases: 3. The CDR3 totals 12 residues.